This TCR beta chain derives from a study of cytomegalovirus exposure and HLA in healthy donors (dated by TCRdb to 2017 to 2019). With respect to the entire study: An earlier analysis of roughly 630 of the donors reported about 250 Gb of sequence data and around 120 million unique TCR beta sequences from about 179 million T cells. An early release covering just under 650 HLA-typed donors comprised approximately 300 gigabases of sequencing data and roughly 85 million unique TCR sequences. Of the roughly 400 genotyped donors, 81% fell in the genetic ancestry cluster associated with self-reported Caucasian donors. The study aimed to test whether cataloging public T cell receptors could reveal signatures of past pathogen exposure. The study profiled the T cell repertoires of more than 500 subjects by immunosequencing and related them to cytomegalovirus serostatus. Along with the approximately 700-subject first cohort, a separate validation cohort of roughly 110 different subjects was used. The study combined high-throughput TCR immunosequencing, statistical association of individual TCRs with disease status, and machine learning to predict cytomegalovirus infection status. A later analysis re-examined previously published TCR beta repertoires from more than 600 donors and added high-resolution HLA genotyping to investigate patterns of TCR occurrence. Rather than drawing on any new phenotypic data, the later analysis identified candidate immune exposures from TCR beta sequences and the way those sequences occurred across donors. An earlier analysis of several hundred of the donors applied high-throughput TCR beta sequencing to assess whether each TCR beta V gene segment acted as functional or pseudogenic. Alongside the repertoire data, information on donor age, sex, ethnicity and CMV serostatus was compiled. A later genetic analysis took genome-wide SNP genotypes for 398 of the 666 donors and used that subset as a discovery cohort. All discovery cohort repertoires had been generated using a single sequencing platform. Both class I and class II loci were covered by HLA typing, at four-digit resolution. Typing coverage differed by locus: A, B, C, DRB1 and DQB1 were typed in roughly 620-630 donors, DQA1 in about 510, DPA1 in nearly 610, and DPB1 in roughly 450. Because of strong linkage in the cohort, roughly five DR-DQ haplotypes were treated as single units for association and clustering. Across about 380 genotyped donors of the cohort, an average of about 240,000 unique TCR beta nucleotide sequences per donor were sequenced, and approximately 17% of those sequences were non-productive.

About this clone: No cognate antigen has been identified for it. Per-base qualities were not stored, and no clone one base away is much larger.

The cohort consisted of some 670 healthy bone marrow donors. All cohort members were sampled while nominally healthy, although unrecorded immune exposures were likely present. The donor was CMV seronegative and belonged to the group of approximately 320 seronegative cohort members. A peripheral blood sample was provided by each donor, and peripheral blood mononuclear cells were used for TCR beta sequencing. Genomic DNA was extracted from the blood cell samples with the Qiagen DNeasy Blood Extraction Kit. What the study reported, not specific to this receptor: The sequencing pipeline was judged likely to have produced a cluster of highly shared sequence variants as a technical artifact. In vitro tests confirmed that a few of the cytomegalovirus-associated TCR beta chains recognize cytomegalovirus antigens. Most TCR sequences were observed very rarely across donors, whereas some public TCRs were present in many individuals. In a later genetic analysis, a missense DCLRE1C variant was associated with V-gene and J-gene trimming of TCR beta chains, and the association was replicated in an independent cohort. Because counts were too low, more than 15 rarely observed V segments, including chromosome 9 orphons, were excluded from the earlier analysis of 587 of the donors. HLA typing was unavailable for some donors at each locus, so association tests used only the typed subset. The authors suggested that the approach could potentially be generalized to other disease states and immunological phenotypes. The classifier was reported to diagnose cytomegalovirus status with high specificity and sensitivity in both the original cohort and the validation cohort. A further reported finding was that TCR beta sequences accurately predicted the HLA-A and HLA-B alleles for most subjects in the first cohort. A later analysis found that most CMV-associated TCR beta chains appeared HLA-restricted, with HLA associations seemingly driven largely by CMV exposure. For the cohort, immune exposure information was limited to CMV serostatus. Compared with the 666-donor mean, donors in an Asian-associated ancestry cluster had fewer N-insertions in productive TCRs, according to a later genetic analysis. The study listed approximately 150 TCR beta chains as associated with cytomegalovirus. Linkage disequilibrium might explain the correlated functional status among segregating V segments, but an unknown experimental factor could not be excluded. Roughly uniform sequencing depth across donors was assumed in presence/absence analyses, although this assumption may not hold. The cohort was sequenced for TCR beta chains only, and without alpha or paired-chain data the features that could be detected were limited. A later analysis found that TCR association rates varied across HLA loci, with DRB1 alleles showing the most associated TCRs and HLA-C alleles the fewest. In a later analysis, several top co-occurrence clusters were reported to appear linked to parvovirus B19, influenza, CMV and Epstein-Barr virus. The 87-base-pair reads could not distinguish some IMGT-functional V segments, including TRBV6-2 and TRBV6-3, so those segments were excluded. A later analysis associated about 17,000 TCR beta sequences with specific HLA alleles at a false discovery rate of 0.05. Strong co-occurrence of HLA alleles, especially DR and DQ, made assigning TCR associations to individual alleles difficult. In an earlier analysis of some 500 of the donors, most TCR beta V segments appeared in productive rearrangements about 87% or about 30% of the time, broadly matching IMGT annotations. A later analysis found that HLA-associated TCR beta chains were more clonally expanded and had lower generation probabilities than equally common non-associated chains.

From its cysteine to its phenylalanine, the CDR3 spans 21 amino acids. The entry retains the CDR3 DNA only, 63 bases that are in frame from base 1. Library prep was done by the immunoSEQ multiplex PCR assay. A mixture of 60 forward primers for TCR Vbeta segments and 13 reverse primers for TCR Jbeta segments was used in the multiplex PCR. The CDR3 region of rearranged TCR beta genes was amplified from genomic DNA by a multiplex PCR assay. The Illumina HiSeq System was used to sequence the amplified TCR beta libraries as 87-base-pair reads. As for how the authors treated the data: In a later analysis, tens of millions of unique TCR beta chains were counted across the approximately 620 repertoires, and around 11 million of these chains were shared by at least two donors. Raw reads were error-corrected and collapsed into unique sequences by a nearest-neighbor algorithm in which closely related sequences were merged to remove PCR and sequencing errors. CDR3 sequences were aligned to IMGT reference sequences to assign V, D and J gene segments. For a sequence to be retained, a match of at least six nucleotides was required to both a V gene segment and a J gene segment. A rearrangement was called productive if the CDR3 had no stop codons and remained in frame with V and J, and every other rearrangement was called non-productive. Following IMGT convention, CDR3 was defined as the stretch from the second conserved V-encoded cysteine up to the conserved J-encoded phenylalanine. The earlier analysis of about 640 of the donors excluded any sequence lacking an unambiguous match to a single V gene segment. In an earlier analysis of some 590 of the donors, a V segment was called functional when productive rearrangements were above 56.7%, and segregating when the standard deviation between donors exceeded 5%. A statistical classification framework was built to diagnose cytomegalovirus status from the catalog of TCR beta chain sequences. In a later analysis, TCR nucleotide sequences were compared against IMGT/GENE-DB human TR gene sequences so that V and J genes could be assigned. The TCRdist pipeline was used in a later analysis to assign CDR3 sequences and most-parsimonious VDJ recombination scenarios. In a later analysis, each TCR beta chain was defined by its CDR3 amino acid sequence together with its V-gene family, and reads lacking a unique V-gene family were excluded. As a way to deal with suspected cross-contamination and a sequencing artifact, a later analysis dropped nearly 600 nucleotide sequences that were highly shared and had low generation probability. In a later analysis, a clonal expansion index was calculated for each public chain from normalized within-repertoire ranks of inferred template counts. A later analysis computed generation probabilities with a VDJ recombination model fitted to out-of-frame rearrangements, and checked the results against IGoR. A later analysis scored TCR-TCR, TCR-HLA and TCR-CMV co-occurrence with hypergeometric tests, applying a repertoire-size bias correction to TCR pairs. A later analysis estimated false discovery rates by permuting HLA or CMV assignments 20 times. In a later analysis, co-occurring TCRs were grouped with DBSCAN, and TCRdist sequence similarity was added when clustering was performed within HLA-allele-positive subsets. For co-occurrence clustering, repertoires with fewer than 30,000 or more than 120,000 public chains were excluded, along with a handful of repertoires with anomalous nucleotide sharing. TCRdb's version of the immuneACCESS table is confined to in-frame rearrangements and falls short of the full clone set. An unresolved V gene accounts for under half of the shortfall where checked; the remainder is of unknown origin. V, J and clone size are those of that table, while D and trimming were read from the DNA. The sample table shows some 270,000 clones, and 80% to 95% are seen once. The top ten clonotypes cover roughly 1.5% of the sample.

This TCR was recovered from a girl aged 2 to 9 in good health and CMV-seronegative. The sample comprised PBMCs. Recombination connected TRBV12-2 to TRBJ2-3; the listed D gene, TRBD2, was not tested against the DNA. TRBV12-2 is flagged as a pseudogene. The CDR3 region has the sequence CASRLGERGKTSGSEADTQYF. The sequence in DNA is TGTGCAAGTCGCTTAGGGGAGAGGGGGAAGACTAGCGGGAGCGAGGCAGATACGCAGTATTTT.